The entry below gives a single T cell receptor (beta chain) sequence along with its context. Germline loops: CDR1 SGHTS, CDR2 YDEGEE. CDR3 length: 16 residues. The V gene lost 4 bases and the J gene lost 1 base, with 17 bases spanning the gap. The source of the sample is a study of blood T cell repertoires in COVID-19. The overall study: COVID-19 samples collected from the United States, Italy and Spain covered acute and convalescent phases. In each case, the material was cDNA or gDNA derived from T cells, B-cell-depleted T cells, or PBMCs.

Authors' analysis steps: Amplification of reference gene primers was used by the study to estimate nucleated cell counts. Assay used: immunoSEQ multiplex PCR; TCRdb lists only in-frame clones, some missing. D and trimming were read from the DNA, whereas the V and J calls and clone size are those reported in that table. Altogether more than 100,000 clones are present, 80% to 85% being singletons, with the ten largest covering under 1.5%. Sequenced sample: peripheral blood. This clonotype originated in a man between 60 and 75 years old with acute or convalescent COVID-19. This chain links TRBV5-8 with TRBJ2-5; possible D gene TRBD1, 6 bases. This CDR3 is CASSQDPGDFQETQYF. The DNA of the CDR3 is TGTGCCAGCAGCCAAGACCCAGGGGATTTCCAAGAGACCCAGTACTTC.